One T cell receptor beta chain is described in this entry. Antigen unknown. Clones were read by immunoSEQ multiplex PCR, and TCRdb kept only the in-frame ones, dropping some. The sample has 150,000 or so clones, roughly nine tenths seen once. The data were obtained in a study of T cell responses to AZD1222 COVID-19 vaccine. Study results and caveats: Donors skewed white British and female; clonal diversity was possibly underestimated.

From germline, CDR1 is MNHEY and CDR2 SMNVEV (reference sequence). The CDR3 spans 13 residues. The ends were cut back, 5 bases at V and 1 base at J, with 8 bases in the middle. This sequence joins TRBV27 and TRBJ2-5; D is perhaps TRBD1 (6 bases). Sequencing used peripheral blood, obtained 28 days after the second AZD1222 dose. This TCR came from an adult who received the AZD1222 COVID-19 vaccine. The CDR3 region is CASSAQGQETQYF. The DNA for the CDR3 is TGTGCCAGCAGTGCACAGGGCCAAGAGACCCAGTACTTC.